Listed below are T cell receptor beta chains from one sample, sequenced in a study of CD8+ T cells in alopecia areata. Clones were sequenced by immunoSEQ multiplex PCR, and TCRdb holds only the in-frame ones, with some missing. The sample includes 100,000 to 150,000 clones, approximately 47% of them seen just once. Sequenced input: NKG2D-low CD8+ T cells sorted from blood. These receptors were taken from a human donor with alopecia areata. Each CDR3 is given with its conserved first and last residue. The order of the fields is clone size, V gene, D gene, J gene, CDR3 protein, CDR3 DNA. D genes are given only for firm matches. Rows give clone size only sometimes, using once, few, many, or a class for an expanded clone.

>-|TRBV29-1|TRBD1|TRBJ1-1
CSVAVTGGNTEAFF
TGCAGCGTTGCTGTGACAGGGGGGAACACTGAAGCTTTCTTT
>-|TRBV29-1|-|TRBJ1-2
CSVGPSNGYTF
TGCAGCGTCGGACCATCCAACGGCTACACCTTC
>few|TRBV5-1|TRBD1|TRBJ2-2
CASSFGQANTGELFF
TGCGCCAGCAGCTTCGGACAGGCGAACACCGGGGAGCTGTTTTTT
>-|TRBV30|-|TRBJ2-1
CAWDRSDEQFF
TGTGCCTGGGACAGGTCTGATGAGCAGTTCTTC
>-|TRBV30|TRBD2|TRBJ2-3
CAWSVPGLAGDSTDTQYF
TGTGCCTGGAGTGTCCCGGGACTAGCGGGAGATAGCACAGATACGCAGTATTTT
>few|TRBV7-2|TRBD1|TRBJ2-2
CASSLAERTGGAGELFF
TGTGCCAGCAGCTTAGCGGAGCGGACAGGGGGTGCCGGGGAGCTGTTTTTT
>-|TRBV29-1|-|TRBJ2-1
CSVKGLLDQGEQFF
TGCAGCGTCAAAGGGCTGCTGGACCAAGGTGAGCAGTTCTTC
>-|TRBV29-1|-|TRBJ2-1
CSVEGGERNEQFF
TGCAGCGTTGAAGGGGGGGAGCGAAATGAGCAGTTCTTC
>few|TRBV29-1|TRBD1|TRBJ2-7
CSVEGGGRDSSYEQYF
TGCAGCGTTGAAGGAGGGGGCAGGGATAGCTCCTACGAGCAGTACTTC
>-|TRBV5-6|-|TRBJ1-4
CASSSVGGGYEKLFF
TGTGCCAGCAGTTCGGTCGGAGGAGGGTATGAAAAACTGTTTTTT
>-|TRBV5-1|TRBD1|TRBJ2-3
CASSLGTASTDTQYF
TGCGCCAGCAGCCTCGGGACAGCTAGCACAGATACGCAGTATTTT
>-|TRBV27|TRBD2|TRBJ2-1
CASRLAGALNEQFF
TGTGCCAGCAGACTAGCGGGAGCCCTCAATGAGCAGTTCTTC
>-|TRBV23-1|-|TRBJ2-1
CASSQRQYSYNEQFF
TGCGCCAGCAGTCAAAGACAATACTCCTACAATGAGCAGTTCTTC
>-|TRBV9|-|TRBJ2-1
CASSVVAFSDNEQFF
TGTGCCAGCAGCGTAGTAGCCTTCTCAGACAATGAGCAGTTCTTC
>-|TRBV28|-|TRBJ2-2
CASQIVTGELFF
TGTGCCAGCCAGATCGTCACCGGGGAGCTGTTTTTT
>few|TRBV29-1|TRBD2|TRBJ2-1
CSVVDAGAKFF
TGCAGCGTTGTGGACGCGGGAGCTAAGTTCTTC
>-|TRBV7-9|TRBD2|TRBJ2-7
CASSSGGTSYEQYF
TGTGCCAGCAGCTCGGGGGGGACATCCTACGAGCAGTACTTC
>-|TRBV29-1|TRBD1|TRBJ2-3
CSVGGQGPDTQYF
TGCAGCGTTGGGGGACAGGGCCCAGATACGCAGTATTTT
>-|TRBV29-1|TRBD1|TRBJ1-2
CSVPSGQGATYYGYTF
TGCAGCGTTCCGTCCGGACAGGGGGCAACATACTATGGCTACACCTTC
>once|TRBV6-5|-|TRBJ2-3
CASKGGGDTDTQYF
TGTGCCAGCAAAGGAGGAGGGGACACAGATACGCAGTATTTT
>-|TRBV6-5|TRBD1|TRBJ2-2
CASIGTGATGELFF
TGTGCCAGCATCGGGACAGGGGCCACCGGGGAGCTGTTTTTT
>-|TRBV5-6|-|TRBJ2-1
CASTQSSYNEQFF
TGTGCCAGCACACAGAGCTCCTACAATGAGCAGTTCTTC
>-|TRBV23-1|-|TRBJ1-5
CASSHVGSNQPQHF
TGCGCCAGCAGTCATGTCGGTAGCAATCAGCCCCAGCATTTT
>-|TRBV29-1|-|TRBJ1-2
CSVEDLGGYTF
TGCAGCGTTGAAGATCTAGGGGGCTACACCTTC
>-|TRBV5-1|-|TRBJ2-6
CASRTYTGHATPGANVLTF
TGCGCCAGCAGAACTTATACGGGACACGCGACGCCTGGGGCCAACGTCCTGACTTTC
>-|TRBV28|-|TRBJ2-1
CASSPPWTTGTYNEQFF
TGTGCCAGCAGTCCTCCCTGGACTACCGGCACTTACAATGAGCAGTTCTTC
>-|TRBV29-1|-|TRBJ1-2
CSATSPGGYTF
TGCAGCGCGACCTCCCCGGGCGGCTACACCTTC
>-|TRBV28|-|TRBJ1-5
CASSYGPTVDSNQPQHF
TGTGCCAGCAGTTATGGACCTACGGTCGATAGCAATCAGCCCCAGCATTTT
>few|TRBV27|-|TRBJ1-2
CASSLGGTTHGYTF
TGTGCCAGCAGTTTAGGGGGAACAACTCATGGCTACACCTTC
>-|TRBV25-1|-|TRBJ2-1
CASSERTEQFF
TGTGCCAGCAGTGAGCGGACAGAGCAGTTCTTC
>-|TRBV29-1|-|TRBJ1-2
CSVMTETNYGYTF
TGCAGCGTCATGACAGAAACAAACTATGGCTACACCTTC
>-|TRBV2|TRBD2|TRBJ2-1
CASSGLSAGEMYNEQFF
TGTGCCAGCAGTGGTTTGTCAGCGGGAGAAATGTACAATGAGCAGTTCTTC
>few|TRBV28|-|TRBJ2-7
CASSGVWEQYF
TGTGCCAGCAGCGGGGTGTGGGAGCAGTACTTC
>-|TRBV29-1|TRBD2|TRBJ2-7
CSVAGGSTYEQYF
TGCAGCGTTGCAGGCGGGAGCACATACGAGCAGTACTTC
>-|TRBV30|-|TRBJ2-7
CAWSVQGQPSSYEQYF
TGTGCCTGGAGTGTACAGGGACAACCCAGCTCCTACGAGCAGTACTTC
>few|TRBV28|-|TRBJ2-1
CASSHPDNEQFF
TGTGCCAGCAGCCATCCCGACAATGAGCAGTTCTTC
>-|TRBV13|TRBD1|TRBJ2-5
CASSWTGDQETQYF
TGTGCCAGCAGCTGGACAGGGGACCAAGAGACCCAGTACTTC
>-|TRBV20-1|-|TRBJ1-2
CSTGAGGYTF
TGCAGTACTGGGGCCGGGGGCTACACCTTC
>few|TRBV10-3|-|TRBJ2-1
CAISEDRRNNEQFF
TGTGCCATCAGTGAGGATCGGAGGAACAATGAGCAGTTCTTC
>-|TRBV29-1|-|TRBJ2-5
CSVDGGFSAQETQYF
TGCAGCGTTGATGGGGGTTTCAGCGCCCAAGAGACCCAGTACTTC
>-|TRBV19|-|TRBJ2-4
CASKEGTFSENIQYF
TGTGCCAGTAAGGAGGGTACCTTCTCTGAAAACATTCAGTACTTC
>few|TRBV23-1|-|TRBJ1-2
CASSQGRPPNYGYTF
TGCGCCAGCAGTCAAGGCAGGCCTCCTAACTATGGCTACACCTTC
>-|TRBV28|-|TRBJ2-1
CASSPRYNEQFF
TGTGCCAGCAGCCCCAGGTACAATGAGCAGTTCTTC
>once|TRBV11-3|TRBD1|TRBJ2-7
CASSFGTDYEQYF
TGTGCCAGCAGCTTCGGGACAGACTACGAGCAGTACTTC
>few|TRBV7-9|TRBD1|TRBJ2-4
CASSWDRGNIQYF
TGTGCCAGCAGCTGGGACAGGGGCAACATTCAGTACTTC
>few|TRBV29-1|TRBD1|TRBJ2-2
CSVDRGDGELFF
TGCAGCGTGGACAGGGGTGACGGGGAGCTGTTTTTT
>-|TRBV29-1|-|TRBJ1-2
CSEGEGYTF
TGCAGCGAGGGGGAAGGCTACACCTTC
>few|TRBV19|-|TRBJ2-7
CASSIGSTYEQYF
TGTGCCAGTAGTATCGGGTCGACCTACGAGCAGTACTTC
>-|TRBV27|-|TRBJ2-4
CASSSLGQTNIQYF
TGTGCCAGCAGTTCACTGGGGCAGACGAACATTCAGTACTTC
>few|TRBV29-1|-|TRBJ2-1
CSVRPASYNEQFF
TGCAGCGTTAGGCCAGCCTCCTACAATGAGCAGTTCTTC
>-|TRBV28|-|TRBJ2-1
CASSLFSGSRNNEQFF
TGTGCCAGCAGTTTATTTTCCGGGAGTCGGAACAATGAGCAGTTCTTC
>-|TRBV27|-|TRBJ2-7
CASSLGGISYEQYF
TGTGCCAGCAGTTTAGGGGGGATCTCCTACGAGCAGTACTTC
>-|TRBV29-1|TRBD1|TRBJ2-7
CSVNRGFEQYF
TGCAGCGTGAACAGGGGCTTCGAGCAGTACTTC
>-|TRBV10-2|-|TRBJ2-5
CASSVAGPETQYF
TGCGCCAGCAGTGTCGCAGGGCCGGAGACCCAGTACTTC